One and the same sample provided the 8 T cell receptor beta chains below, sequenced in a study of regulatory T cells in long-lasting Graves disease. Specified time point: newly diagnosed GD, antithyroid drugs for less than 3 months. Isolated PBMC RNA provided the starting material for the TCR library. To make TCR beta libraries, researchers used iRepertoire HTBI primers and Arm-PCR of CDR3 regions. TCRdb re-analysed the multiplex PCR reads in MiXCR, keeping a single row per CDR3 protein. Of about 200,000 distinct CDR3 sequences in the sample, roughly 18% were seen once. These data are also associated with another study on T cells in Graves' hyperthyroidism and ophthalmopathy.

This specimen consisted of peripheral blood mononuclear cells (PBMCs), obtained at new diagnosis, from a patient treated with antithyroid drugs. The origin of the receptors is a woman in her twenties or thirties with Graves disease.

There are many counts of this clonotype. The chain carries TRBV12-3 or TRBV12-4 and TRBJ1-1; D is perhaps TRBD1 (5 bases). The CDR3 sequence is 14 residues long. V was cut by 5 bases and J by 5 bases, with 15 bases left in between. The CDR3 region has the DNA TGTGCCAGCAGTCCTACCGGGGGGTGGACTGAAGCTTTCTTT. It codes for CASSPTGGWTEAFF.

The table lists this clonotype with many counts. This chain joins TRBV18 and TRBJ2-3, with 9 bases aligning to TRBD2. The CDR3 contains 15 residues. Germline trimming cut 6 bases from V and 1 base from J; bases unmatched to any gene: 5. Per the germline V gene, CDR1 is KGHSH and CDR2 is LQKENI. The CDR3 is CASSASGAGTDTQYF. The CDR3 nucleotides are TGTGCCAGCTCGGCTAGCGGGGCCGGCACAGATACGCAGTATTTT.

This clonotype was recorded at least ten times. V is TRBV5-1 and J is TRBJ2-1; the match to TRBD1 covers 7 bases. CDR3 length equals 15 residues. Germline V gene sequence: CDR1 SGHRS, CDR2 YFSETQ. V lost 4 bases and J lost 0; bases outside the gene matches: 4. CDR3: CASSRDSVSYNEQFF. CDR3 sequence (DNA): TGCGCCAGCAGCCGGGACAGCGTCTCCTACAATGAGCAGTTCTTC.

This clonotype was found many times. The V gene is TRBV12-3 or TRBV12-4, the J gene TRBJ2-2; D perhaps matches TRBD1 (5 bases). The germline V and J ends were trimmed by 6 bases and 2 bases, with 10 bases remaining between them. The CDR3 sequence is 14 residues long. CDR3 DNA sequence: TGTGCCAGCAGCCCCAGGGAAAACACCGGGGAGCTGTTTTTT. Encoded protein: CASSPRENTGELFF.

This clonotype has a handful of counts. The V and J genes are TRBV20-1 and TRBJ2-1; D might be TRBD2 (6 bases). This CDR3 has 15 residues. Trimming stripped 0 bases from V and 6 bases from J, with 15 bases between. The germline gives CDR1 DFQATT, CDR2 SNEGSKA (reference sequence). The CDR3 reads CSARDMRRAVNEQFF. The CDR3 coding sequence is TGCAGTGCTAGAGATATGAGGAGGGCGGTCAATGAGCAGTTCTTC.

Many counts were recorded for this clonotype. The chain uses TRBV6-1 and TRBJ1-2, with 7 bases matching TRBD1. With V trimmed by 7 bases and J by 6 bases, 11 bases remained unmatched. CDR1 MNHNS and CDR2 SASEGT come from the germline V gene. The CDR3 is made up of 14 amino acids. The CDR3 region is CASIPPTGLDGYTF. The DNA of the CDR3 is TGTGCCAGCATTCCCCCGACAGGGTTGGATGGCTACACCTTC.

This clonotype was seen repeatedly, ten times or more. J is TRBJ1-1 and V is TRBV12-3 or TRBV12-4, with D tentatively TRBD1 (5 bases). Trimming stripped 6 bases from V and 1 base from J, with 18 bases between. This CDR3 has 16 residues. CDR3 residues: CASSPGGGWGNTEAFF. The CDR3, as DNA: TGTGCCAGCAGCCCCGGCGGGGGATGGGGGAACACTGAAGCTTTCTTT.

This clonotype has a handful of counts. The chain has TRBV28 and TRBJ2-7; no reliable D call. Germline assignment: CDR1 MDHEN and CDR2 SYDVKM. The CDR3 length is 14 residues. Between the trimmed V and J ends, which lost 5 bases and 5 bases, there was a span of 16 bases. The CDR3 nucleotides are TGTGCCAGCAGTGTCCACGCGGAATCGGACGAGCAGTACTTC. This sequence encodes CASSVHAESDEQYF.